A single sample is the source of the 32 T cell receptor beta chains below, sequenced in a study of T cell clones after liver transplantation. Produced via immunoSEQ multiplex PCR; TCRdb's table is partial and in-frame only. The sample includes approximately 55,000 clones, about 67% of them seen just once. The sequencing here drew on CD4+ T cells from blood, taken 52 to 60 months after liver transplant. The origin of the receptors is a human patient who received a liver transplant. The graft donor may have given rise to some T cells.

This clone was recorded once. This chain connects TRBV11-2 to TRBJ2-7, with D perhaps being TRBD1 or TRBD2 (5 bases each). V lost 5 bases and J lost 3, with 17 bases in between. Germline V lookup: CDR1 SGHAT, CDR2 FQNNGV. The length of the CDR3 is 15 residues. CDR3 sequence reads: CASSLIPGRFYEQYF. CDR3 bases: TGTGCCAGCAGCCTGATACCGGGACGTTTCTACGAGCAGTACTTC. Based on the CDR3 plus reference TRBV11-2 and TRBJ2-7, the full variable domain is EAGVAQSPRYKIIEKRQSVAFWCNPISGHATLYWYQQILGQGPKLLIQFQNNGVVDDSQLPKDRFSAERLKGVDSTLKIQPAKLEDSAVYLCASSLIPGRFYEQYFGPGTRLTVT.

The V gene is TRBV5-4, the J gene TRBJ1-1; D is possibly TRBD1 (6 bases). The CDR3 covers 13 residues. Germline V gives CDR1 SGHNT, CDR2 YYREEE (reference sequence). Trimming removed 5 bases at V and 3 bases at J, with 11 bases between. CDR3 DNA sequence: TGTGCCAGCAGACAGGGTGGAGACACTGAAGCTTTCTTT. Protein product: CASRQGGDTEAFF.

V and J are TRBV19 and TRBJ2-2; D gene ambiguous. Trimming stripped 3 bases from V and 7 bases from J, with 12 bases between. Germline V lookup: CDR1 LNHDA, CDR2 SQIVND (reference sequence). This CDR3 comprises 14 residues. Written as DNA, the CDR3 is TGTGCCAGTAGTATTGGCAGCCCCATCGGGGAGCTGTTTTTT. Residues: CASSIGSPIGELFF.

The chain uses TRBV6-5 and TRBJ2-1; TRBD1 matches 8 bases. CDR3 length: 16 amino acids. J lost 8 bases, V lost 4 bases, and 13 bases had no gene match. Germline V gives CDR1 MNHEY, CDR2 SVGAGI. The CDR3 coding sequence is TGTGCCAGCAGTTTCGTAGGACAGGGTTTTGGTTATGAGCAGTTCTTC. The encoded protein is CASSFVGQGFGYEQFF.

J is TRBJ2-7 and V is TRBV7-3; maybe TRBD1 (6 bases). Trimming cost V 4 bases and J 1 base, with 11 bases left between them. This CDR3 has 14 amino acids. The V gene's germline CDR1 is SGHTA and CDR2 FQGTGA. CDR3 bases: TGTGCCAGCAGCTCGGTGACAGGATCCTACGAGCAGTACTTC. It specifies CASSSVTGSYEQYF.

This clone occurred a few times. The gene calls are TRBV4-1 and TRBJ2-1, with 9 bases matching TRBD1. The CDR3 totals 17 residues. CDR1 and CDR2 from the germline V gene are MGHRA and YSYEKL. With 0 bases clipped from V and 4 bases from J, the junction kept 7 bases outside the gene matches. The CDR3 sequence: CASSQDWNRGPYNEQFF. As DNA, the CDR3 is TGCGCCAGCAGCCAAGATTGGAACAGGGGGCCGTACAATGAGCAGTTCTTC.

The chain employs TRBV6-1 and TRBJ2-7, with D perhaps matching TRBD1 (6 bases). This CDR3 comprises 14 residues. In germline, CDR1 is MNHNS, CDR2 SASEGT. V lost 6 bases and J lost 6, with 18 bases in between. Here the CDR3 DNA reads TGTGCCAGCAGGCCGGGACAAAGGAGACTCGAGCAGTACTTC. The encoded protein is CASRPGQRRLEQYF.

V usage is TRBV25-1 and J usage is TRBJ1-6; TRBD1 is a possible D gene (5 bases). Per the germline V gene, CDR1 is MGHDK and CDR2 is SYGVNS. CDR3 size: 14 residues. Trimming shortened V by 1 base and J by 8 bases, and 9 bases separated the two germline ends. The CDR3 nucleotides are TGTGCCAGCAGTGAATCAGGGACCGATTCACCCCTCCACTTT. This gives the protein CASSESGTDSPLHF.

The chain joins TRBV6-5 to TRBJ1-1; the D gene is possibly TRBD1 (6 bases). This CDR3 region has 11 residues. CDR1 MNHEY and CDR2 SVGAGI come from the germline V gene. V lost 5 bases and J 8 bases, leaving 9 bases between the germline ends. The CDR3 coding sequence is TGTGCCAGCAGTCTGGGGACAGAAGCTTTCTTT. It specifies CASSLGTEAFF.

This chain uses TRBV2 with TRBJ2-1; D might be TRBD2 (5 bases). This CDR3 spans 15 amino acids. CDR1 SNHLY and CDR2 FYNNEI come from the germline V gene. Between the trimmed V and J ends, which lost 7 bases and 0 bases, there was a span of 13 bases. The CDR3 nucleotides are TGTGCCAGCAAAAAGGAAGGGAGCTCCTACAATGAGCAGTTCTTC. Amino acid sequence: CASKKEGSSYNEQFF. Looking up the rest from reference TRBV2 and TRBJ2-1 gives the full variable domain: EPEVTQTPSHQVTQMGQEVILRCVPISNHLYFYWYRQILGQKVEFLVSFYNNEISEKSEIFDDQFSVERPDGSNFTLKIRSTKLEDSAMYFCASKKEGSSYNEQFFGPGTRLTVL.

There are a few counts of this clone. The chain couples TRBV7-2 to TRBJ1-2; D not resolved. Trimming took 2 bases from V and 7 from J, leaving 11 bases between them. Germline values: CDR1 SGHTA, CDR2 FQGNSA. CDR3 length equals 13 residues. In DNA form, the CDR3 reads TGTGCCAGCAGCTTAAACTATGAAGGTGGCTACACCTTC. It yields the protein CASSLNYEGGYTF.

The chain couples TRBV7-6 to TRBJ2-3; 9 bases line up with TRBD2. The CDR3 covers 15 residues. J lost 6 bases, V lost 1 base, and 5 bases had no gene match. CDR1 and CDR2 (germline): SGHVS, FNYEAQ. This chain's CDR3 is CASSLGGGGADTQYF. The CDR3 DNA sequence: TGTGCCAGCAGCTTAGGAGGCGGGGGGGCGGATACGCAGTATTTT.

The chain employs TRBV19 and TRBJ2-5; TRBD1 aligns across 7 bases. Germline loops: CDR1 LNHDA, CDR2 SQIVND (reference sequence). With V trimmed by 5 bases and J by 3 bases, 6 bases remained unmatched. This CDR3 spans 14 amino acids. CDR3 sequence: CASSSGGSEETQYF. In nucleotides, the CDR3 is TGTGCCAGTAGTTCAGGGGGTTCGGAAGAGACCCAGTACTTC. The variable domain in full, with the rest retrieved from reference TRBV19 and TRBJ2-5, is DGGITQSPKYLFRKEGQNVTLSCEQNLNHDAMYWYRQDPGQGLRLIYYSQIVNDFQKGDIAEGYSVSREKKESFPLTVTSAQKNPTAFYLCASSSGGSEETQYFGPGTRLLVL.

This chain joins TRBV28 and TRBJ1-5; D is possibly TRBD1 (5 bases). The CDR3 runs 16 residues. Trimming stripped 1 base from V and 0 bases from J, with 10 bases between. CDR1 and CDR2 (germline): MDHEN, SYDVKM. This chain's CDR3 is CASSLFGGDSNQPQHF. DNA of the CDR3: TGTGCCAGCAGTTTATTCGGAGGGGATAGCAATCAGCCCCAGCATTTT.

The genes are TRBV2 and TRBJ1-5; TRBD1 might be the D (5 bases). CDR3 length equals 15 residues. CDR1 is SNHLY and CDR2 is FYNNEI in the germline V gene. V lost 3 bases and J lost 2, with 11 bases in between. CDR3 in DNA: TGTGCCAGCAGTGAGTGGGGGGAGCGCAATCAGCCCCAGCATTTT. Residues: CASSEWGERNQPQHF.

This chain uses TRBV7-2 with TRBJ2-5; 15 bases align to TRBD2. This CDR3 has 16 residues. Germline loops: CDR1 SGHTA, CDR2 FQGNSA. The trim removed 5 bases at V and 4 bases at J, leaving 5 bases unmatched. CDR3 coding DNA: TGTGCCAGCAGCCTTGGACTAGCGGGGGGGCGAGAGACCCAGTACTTC. Its protein product is CASSLGLAGGRETQYF.

This clone has a handful of counts. The chain is built from TRBV30 and TRBJ1-5, with TRBD1 matching 9 bases. The germline CDR1 and CDR2 sequences are GTSNPN and SVGIG (reference sequence). Trimming removed 3 bases from V and 7 bases from J; junction bases left unmatched: 13. The CDR3 loop spans 16 amino acids. The CDR3 loop reads CAWSSTSGTGNQPQHF. The CDR3 DNA reads TGTGCCTGGAGCTCTACCTCCGGGACAGGGAACCAGCCCCAGCATTTT.

This clone was counted between two and nine times. This chain connects TRBV15 to TRBJ2-7; unclear D gene. Germline V CDR1 and CDR2: LNHNV, YYDKDF (reference sequence). CDR3 size: 12 residues. Trimming left V 3 bases short and J 3 bases short, with 6 bases between. The CDR3 here is CATSRSFYEQYF. The CDR3 DNA is TGTGCCACCAGCAGGAGCTTCTACGAGCAGTACTTC.

V is TRBV5-6 and J is TRBJ1-4, with D hard to call. Germline V gene lookup returns CDR1 SGHDT and CDR2 YYEEEE. V lost 3 bases and J lost 4, with 4 bases in between. The CDR3 is made up of 12 amino acids. This chain's CDR3 is CASSYLNEKLFF. In nucleotides, the CDR3 is TGTGCCAGCAGCTACCTTAATGAAAAACTGTTTTTT.

This chain joins TRBV29-1 and TRBJ1-5, with D possibly matching TRBD1 (5 bases). Between the trimmed V and J ends, which lost 6 bases and 7 bases, there was a span of 19 bases. The CDR3 runs to 14 residues. CDR1 SQVTM and CDR2 ANQGSEA come from the germline V gene. The CDR3, as DNA: TGCAGCGTGACGGTTGGCGGGACCGAACAGCCCCAGCATTTT. Translated: CSVTVGGTEQPQHF.

This sequence joins TRBV6-1 and TRBJ2-1; 8 bases agree with TRBD1. The V gene's germline CDR1 is MNHNS and CDR2 SASEGT. J gave up 9 bases and V 6 bases, and 7 bases lay outside the gene matches. This CDR3 has 13 residues. The CDR3 nucleotides are TGTGCCAGCAGGCTGACAGGGGTGGGTGAGCAGTTCTTC. Residues: CASRLTGVGEQFF.

This sequence joins TRBV14 and TRBJ1-1; no clear D. This CDR3 has 14 amino acids. Trimming stripped 1 base from V and 2 bases from J, with 8 bases between. The germline CDR1 and CDR2 sequences are SGHDN and FVKESK. CDR3 residues: CASSQGPANTEAFF. CDR3 bases: TGTGCCAGCAGCCAAGGGCCAGCCAACACTGAAGCTTTCTTT. The complete variable domain, with remaining parts taken from reference TRBV14 and TRBJ1-1, reads EAGVTQFPSHSVIEKGQTVTLRCDPISGHDNLYWYRRVMGKEIKFLLHFVKESKQDESGMPNNRFLAERTGGTYSTLKVQPAELEDSGVYFCASSQGPANTEAFFGQGTRLTVV.

This chain uses TRBV10-3 with TRBJ1-1, with a tentative D call TRBD1 (5 bases). Trimming pared 9 bases from V and 1 base from J, leaving 12 bases between. CDR1 and CDR2 (germline): ENHRY, SYGVKD. This CDR3 is built from 13 residues. CDR3 DNA: TGTGCCATGACCCCAGGGAAGAACACTGAAGCTTTCTTT. Its protein product is CAMTPGKNTEAFF.

CDR3 bases: TGTGCCAGCAGGCTAACCGGACAGGTGCTATACGAGCAGTACTTC. Amino acid sequence: CASRLTGQVLYEQYF. The chain employs TRBV28 and TRBJ2-7; 7 bases are shared with TRBD1. V was pared by 6 bases and J by 4 bases, with 12 bases of the junction left unmatched. This CDR3 is 15 amino acids long. CDR1 and CDR2 from the germline V gene are MDHEN and SYDVKM.

The chain recombines TRBV28 with TRBJ1-2; D is possibly TRBD1 (5 bases). Germline V CDR1 and CDR2: MDHEN, SYDVKM. Trimming removed 6 bases at V and 4 bases at J, with 15 bases between. This CDR3 has 14 residues. The CDR3 loop is CASSRDFVVYGYTF. The DNA for the CDR3 is TGTGCCAGCAGCCGGGACTTTGTCGTCTATGGCTACACCTTC.

This chain connects TRBV30 to TRBJ1-3; D unclear. Germline CDR1 is GTSNPN and CDR2 is SVGIG (reference sequence). V dropped 2 bases and J dropped 0 bases, with 11 bases sitting between them. The CDR3 sequence is 15 residues long. The CDR3 nucleotides are TGTGCCTGGAGTAGTAGGTCAGCCTCTGGAAACACCATATATTTT. This codes for CAWSSRSASGNTIYF.

This rearrangement joins TRBV28 to TRBJ1-2; D is ambiguous. The V gene's germline CDR1 is MDHEN and CDR2 SYDVKM. Trimming removed 3 bases from V and 2 bases from J, with 10 bases in between. This CDR3 has 14 residues. The CDR3 coding sequence is TGTGCCAGCAGTTTGGAGGGAGAGAACTATGGCTACACCTTC. Protein: CASSLEGENYGYTF.

In its sample, this clone was seen once. This rearrangement joins TRBV15 to TRBJ1-4; D ambiguous. V was clipped by 0 bases and J by 7 bases, with 18 bases between them. CDR1 LNHNV and CDR2 YYDKDF come from the germline V gene (reference sequence). The CDR3 is 17 amino acids. CDR3 sequence reads: CATSRDGLTRRAEKLFF. The CDR3, as DNA: TGTGCCACCAGCAGAGATGGCCTCACAAGGCGGGCTGAAAAACTGTTTTTT.

The chain is built from TRBV25-1 and TRBJ2-1, with D perhaps matching TRBD2 (6 bases). Germline lookup yields CDR1 MGHDK and CDR2 SYGVNS. The CDR3 consists of 14 residues. V gave up 7 bases and J gave up 11 bases, with 21 bases separating them. The CDR3 DNA reads TGTGCCAGCATGGGGGACTTTTCCAATTTCCAGCAGTTCTTC. Residues: CASMGDFSNFQQFF.

The genes are TRBV5-4 and TRBJ2-6, with D unresolved. Germline V lookup: CDR1 SGHNT, CDR2 YYREEE (reference sequence). Trimming pared 5 bases from V and 0 bases from J, leaving 6 bases between. The CDR3 is 14 amino acids. The CDR3 DNA reads as TGTGCCAGCAGTCATTACTCTGGGGCCAACGTCCTGACTTTC. It codes for CASSHYSGANVLTF.

As DNA, the CDR3 is TGTGCCAGCAGTCCTACAGGGGGCGCAACAGATACGCAGTATTTT. It specifies CASSPTGGATDTQYF. The gene calls are TRBV28 and TRBJ2-3, with 9 bases matching TRBD1. The CDR3 extends over 15 amino acids. Germline CDR1 reads MDHEN; CDR2 reads SYDVKM. Trimming removed 5 bases from V and 3 bases from J; junction bases left unmatched: 6. The entire variable domain, with the rest obtained from reference TRBV28 and TRBJ2-3, is as follows: DVKVTQSSRYLVKRTGEKVFLECVQDMDHENMFWYRQDPGLGLRLIYFSYDVKMKEKGDIPEGYSVSREKKERFSLILESASTNQTSMYLCASSPTGGATDTQYFGPGTRLTVL.

This chain uses TRBV9 with TRBJ2-7; D gene uncertain. V lost 0 bases and J lost 2, with 9 bases in between. The length of the CDR3 is 14 residues. The V gene's germline CDR1 is SGDLS and CDR2 YYNGEE. The CDR3 DNA is TGTGCCAGCAGCGTAGATTCTCAAACCTACGAGCAGTACTTC. This codes for CASSVDSQTYEQYF.